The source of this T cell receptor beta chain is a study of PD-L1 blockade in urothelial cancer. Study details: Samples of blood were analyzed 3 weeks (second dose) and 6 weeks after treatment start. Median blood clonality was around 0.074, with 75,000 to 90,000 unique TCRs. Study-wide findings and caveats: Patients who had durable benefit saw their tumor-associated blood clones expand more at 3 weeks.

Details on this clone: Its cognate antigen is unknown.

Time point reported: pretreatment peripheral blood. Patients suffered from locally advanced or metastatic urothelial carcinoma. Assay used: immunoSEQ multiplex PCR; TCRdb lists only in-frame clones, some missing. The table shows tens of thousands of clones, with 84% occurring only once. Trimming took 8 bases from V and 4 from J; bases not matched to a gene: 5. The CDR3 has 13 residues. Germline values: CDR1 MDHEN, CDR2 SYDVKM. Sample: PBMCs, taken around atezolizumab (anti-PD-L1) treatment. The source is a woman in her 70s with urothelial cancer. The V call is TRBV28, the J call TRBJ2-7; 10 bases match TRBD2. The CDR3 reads CASRTSGMYEQYF. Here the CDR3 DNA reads TGTGCCAGCCGAACTAGCGGGATGTACGAGCAGTACTTC.